This entry lists 18 T cell receptor beta chains sequenced from one sample in a study of blood T cell repertoires in COVID-19. Sequenced by immunoSEQ multiplex PCR; TCRdb stores in-frame clones only, minus some. The sample has approximately 390,000 clones; 90% are singletons. The specimen sequenced was peripheral blood. All receptors come from a man aged 18 to 29 with active or convalescent COVID-19.

This chain uses TRBV24-1 with TRBJ2-3; 10 nucleotides agree with TRBD1. The CDR3 has 16 amino acids. Germline trimming cut 4 bases from V and 9 bases from J; bases unmatched to any gene: 12. CDR1 KGHDR and CDR2 SFDVKD come from the germline V gene. The CDR3 bases are TGTGCCACCAGTGACCCCGGGGGGACAGGGGTAGAGACGCAGTATTTT. Translated, it gives CATSDPGGTGVETQYF.

The gene calls are TRBV24-1 and TRBJ2-1, with TRBD1 matching 9 bases. Germline loops: CDR1 KGHDR, CDR2 SFDVKD. The CDR3 is 17 residues long. V lost 4 bases, J lost 3 bases, and 9 bases stayed unmatched. Written as DNA, the CDR3 is TGTGCCACCAGTGACCCGGGGGACAGGGCCTTCTACAATGAGCAGTTCTTC. It specifies CATSDPGDRAFYNEQFF.

This rearrangement joins TRBV18 to TRBJ1-3; D remains unclear. Germline CDR1 reads KGHSH; CDR2 reads LQKENI. Trimming removed 0 bases from V and 4 bases from J, with 7 bases in between. CDR3 length: 14 amino acids. This chain's CDR3 is CASSPPSGGNTIYF. The CDR3 bases are TGTGCCAGCTCACCACCCAGTGGCGGAAACACCATATATTTT.

This clone was observed once. The rearrangement joins TRBV28 to TRBJ1-2, with 10 bases lining up with TRBD1. J lost 1 base, V lost 2 bases, and 7 bases had no gene match. Germline assignment: CDR1 MDHEN and CDR2 SYDVKM. The CDR3 spans 17 residues. The CDR3 loop is CASSLTGTGVLNYGYTF. CDR3 coding DNA: TGTGCCAGCAGTTTAACCGGGACAGGGGTTCTTAACTATGGCTACACCTTC.

The chain links TRBV4-3 to TRBJ2-1; D perhaps matches TRBD2 (5 bases). Germline V gene sequence: CDR1 LGHNA, CDR2 YSLEER. The V gene lost 4 bases and the J gene lost 8 bases, with 12 bases spanning the gap. This CDR3 contains 13 residues. In DNA, the CDR3 is TGCGCCAGCAGCCCGGGCGGAGGCTATGAGCAGTTCTTC. Its translation is CASSPGGGYEQFF.

The chain couples TRBV7-2 to TRBJ1-1; D ambiguous. CDR1 is SGHTA, CDR2 FQGNSA, per germline. The CDR3 has 13 amino acids. Between the trimmed V and J ends, which lost 5 bases and 1 base, there was a span of 8 bases. The CDR3 reads CASSLVGNTEAFF. For the CDR3, the DNA is TGTGCCAGCAGCCTCGTCGGGAACACTGAAGCTTTCTTT.

V and J are TRBV2 and TRBJ2-7, with 8 bases aligning to TRBD1. Germline CDR1 is SNHLY and CDR2 is FYNNEI. Germline trimming cut 5 bases from V and 2 bases from J; bases unmatched to any gene: 8. This CDR3 spans 15 amino acids. This chain's CDR3 is CASSKQGVATYEQYF. The CDR3, as DNA: TGTGCCAGCAGTAAACAGGGGGTCGCCACCTACGAGCAGTACTTC. Variable domain in full (rest from reference TRBV2 and TRBJ2-7): EPEVTQTPSHQVTQMGQEVILRCVPISNHLYFYWYRQILGQKVEFLVSFYNNEISEKSEIFDDQFSVERPDGSNFTLKIRSTKLEDSAMYFCASSKQGVATYEQYFGPGTRLTVT.

CDR3 DNA sequence: TGTGCCAGCAGCGTAACTAGCGGAACTAACACCGGGGAGCTGTTTTTT. This codes for CASSVTSGTNTGELFF. The rearrangement uses TRBV7-2 and TRBJ2-2, with 8 positions matching TRBD2. V lost 5 bases, J lost 2 bases, and 7 bases stayed unmatched. Germline lookup yields CDR1 SGHTA and CDR2 FQGNSA. This CDR3 comprises 16 residues.

Concerning this clone: A junction end diverges from the germline sequence, so it may reflect a read error. The chain combines TRBV3-1 (or the pseudogene TRBV3-2) with TRBJ2-6, with D tentatively TRBD1 (8 bases). This CDR3 spans 18 amino acids. Germline CDR1 reads LGHDT; CDR2 reads YNNKEL (reference sequence). For the CDR3, the DNA is TGTGCCAGCAGCCAACCCGGACAGGGAGGGACTGGGGCCAACGTGCTGACTTTC. This gives the protein CASSQPGQGGTGANVLTF.

The V call is TRBV19, the J call TRBJ2-7; 7 bases align to TRBD1. CDR1 and CDR2 (germline): LNHDA, SQIVND (reference sequence). Trimming cost V 5 bases and J 4 bases; bases outside gene matches: 5. The CDR3 consists of 13 residues. The CDR3 protein is CASSDGTAYEQYF. CDR3 bases: TGTGCCAGTAGTGACGGGACAGCATACGAGCAGTACTTC.

The V gene is TRBV5-1, the J gene TRBJ1-1; tentatively, D is TRBD1 (5 bases). The CDR3 length is 13 residues. The V end lost 5 bases, the J end lost 7 bases, and 15 bases lay between the germline ends. Germline V gene sequence: CDR1 SGHRS, CDR2 YFSETQ. In nucleotides, the CDR3 is TGCGCCAGCAGACCTCCGGGGGGTAGTGAAGCTTTCTTT. Translation gives CASRPPGGSEAFF.

The chain is built from TRBV7-8 and TRBJ2-7; 8 nucleotides agree with TRBD1. There are 16 residues in the CDR3. CDR1 and CDR2 (germline): SGHVS, FQNEAQ. V was pared by 5 bases and J by 0 bases, with 9 bases of the junction left unmatched. CDR3 in DNA: TGTGCCAGCAGCCTACAGGACAGGGAGATCTCCTACGAGCAGTACTTC. It encodes CASSLQDREISYEQYF.

This clone was observed a single time. This rearrangement joins TRBV7-3 to TRBJ1-1; D ambiguous. Trimming took off 2 bases at V and 7 bases at J, with 8 bases between the two ends. Per the germline V gene, CDR1 is SGHTA and CDR2 is FQGTGA. CDR3 length: 12 amino acids. This CDR3 is CASSLGSGEAFF. DNA for the CDR3: TGTGCCAGCAGCTTAGGATCGGGTGAAGCTTTCTTT.

The CDR3 loop reads CASSLGLRNEKLFF. CDR3 DNA: TGTGCCAGCAGCCTGGGACTCCGCAATGAAAAACTGTTTTTT. The chain carries TRBV7-8 and TRBJ1-4; a weak D match, TRBD1 (5 bases). This CDR3 comprises 14 residues. The V end lost 5 bases, the J end lost 5 bases, and 12 bases lay between the germline ends. CDR1 is SGHVS, CDR2 FQNEAQ, per germline.

This clone was observed once. The V gene is TRBV5-8, the J gene TRBJ1-2, with D unclear. V lost 3 bases, J lost 7 bases, and 16 bases lay in between. The CDR3 has 14 residues. Germline lookup yields CDR1 SGHTS and CDR2 YDEGEE. This CDR3 reads CASSSTGDSGGYTF. The CDR3 DNA follows: TGTGCCAGCAGCTCGACGGGAGATTCGGGTGGCTACACCTTC.

The table lists this clone with a count of one. An end of the junction differs from the germline gene, which may be a read error. The genes are TRBV19 and TRBJ2-6; the match to TRBD2 covers 8 bases. The length of the CDR3 is 17 residues. Germline V gene data show CDR1 as LNHDA and CDR2 as SQIVND (reference sequence). The CDR3: CASEERGHSSGANVLTF. The CDR3 coding sequence is TGTGCCAGTGAGGAGCGGGGGCATAGCTCTGGGGCCAACGTGCTGACTTTC.

The V gene is TRBV5-5, the J gene TRBJ1-6; maybe TRBD1 (6 bases). CDR1 and CDR2 from the germline V gene are SGHKS and YYEKEE (reference sequence). The CDR3 runs 15 residues. With 4 bases removed from V and 4 bases from J, the gap between germline ends came to 12 bases. The CDR3 DNA follows: TGTGCCAGCAGCCCACCCGGGACATATAATTCACCCCTCCACTTT. This sequence encodes CASSPPGTYNSPLHF.

The V gene is TRBV7-3, the J gene TRBJ1-1; D uncertain. The germline V and J ends were trimmed by 2 bases and 1 base, with 5 bases remaining between them. The V gene's germline CDR1 is SGHTA and CDR2 FQGTGA. The CDR3 length is 13 residues. In DNA form, the CDR3 reads TGTGCCAGCAGCTTAGACAAGAACACTGAAGCTTTCTTT. Encoded protein: CASSLDKNTEAFF.